One sample yielded the 24 T cell receptor beta chains listed below, sequenced in a study of T cell changes during pregnancy in multiple sclerosis. The method was immunoSEQ multiplex PCR; TCRdb's version includes in-frame clones alone and lacks a portion of them. This sample carries some 77,000 clones, around 91% of them seen once, and the ten largest clones take 1.5% to 2%. This material consisted of peripheral blood, taken before pregnancy. The receptors derive from a female donor with multiple sclerosis, enrolled in a pregnancy study.

V usage is TRBV20-1 and J usage is TRBJ2-3; 7 nucleotides line up with TRBD1. V lost 4 bases to trimming and J lost 9 bases; unmatched junction nucleotides: 4. The CDR3 spans 11 residues. Germline V CDR1 and CDR2: DFQATT, SNEGSKA (reference sequence). The CDR3 here is CSATGQDTQYF. The CDR3 DNA sequence: TGCAGTGCTACCGGACAGGACACGCAGTATTTT.

The chain couples TRBV5-4 to TRBJ2-7; no clear D gene. CDR3 length: 15 amino acids. Trimming cost V 0 bases and J 2 bases, with 12 bases left between them. CDR1 and CDR2 from the germline V gene are SGHNT and YYREEE (reference sequence). Written as DNA, the CDR3 is TGTGCCAGCAGCTTGGGGGCAGCCTCTACCTACGAGCAGTACTTC. Protein product: CASSLGAASTYEQYF.

The genes are TRBV5-4 and TRBJ1-3; 8 nucleotides line up with TRBD1. CDR3 length: 16 residues. Germline lookup yields CDR1 SGHNT and CDR2 YYREEE (reference sequence). Trimming cost V 3 bases and J 0 bases; bases outside gene matches: 5. CDR3 DNA sequence: TGTGCCAGCAGCTCGCCGGGACAGGTCTCTGGAAACACCATATATTTT. This translates into CASSSPGQVSGNTIYF.

In this sample, this clone turned up a few times. The rearrangement uses TRBV9 and TRBJ1-1; 8 bases map to TRBD1. This CDR3 region has 13 residues. Germline-derived CDR1 and CDR2 are SGDLS and YYNGEE. With V trimmed by 4 bases and J by 4 bases, 3 bases remained unmatched. The CDR3 sequence is CASSSTGGTEAFF. The CDR3 nucleotides are TGTGCCAGCAGCTCTACAGGGGGCACTGAAGCTTTCTTT.

This chain links TRBV9 with TRBJ2-1; 9 positions agree with TRBD1. The CDR3 is made up of 18 amino acids. Germline trimming cut 4 bases from V and 3 bases from J; bases unmatched to any gene: 14. Germline V CDR1 and CDR2: SGDLS, YYNGEE. The DNA of the CDR3 is TGTGCCAGCAGCCCCCATTTAGAGGGACAGGGATTCTACAATGAGCAGTTCTTC. Translated, it gives CASSPHLEGQGFYNEQFF.

V is TRBV4-3 and J is TRBJ1-2, with 7 bases aligning to TRBD1. Germline CDR1 LGHNA, CDR2 YSLEER. Trimming at V came to 4 bases and at J to 6 bases, leaving 5 bases not matched to a gene. The CDR3 has 13 amino acids. The CDR3 reads CASSLRQGDGYTF. In nucleotides, the CDR3 is TGCGCCAGCAGCCTAAGACAGGGTGATGGCTACACCTTC.

The chain has TRBV5-4 and TRBJ1-1; D ambiguous. The CDR3 is 15 residues long. Trimming took 6 bases from V and 0 from J, leaving 15 bases between them. Germline V CDR1 and CDR2: SGHNT, YYREEE (reference sequence). The CDR3 DNA is TGTGCCAGCACCTCTTCTGTAGAGATGAACACTGAAGCTTTCTTT. Protein sequence: CASTSSVEMNTEAFF. Drawing the rest from reference TRBV5-4 and TRBJ1-1, the complete variable domain is ETGVTQSPTHLIKTRGQQVTLRCSSQSGHNTVSWYQQALGQGPQFIFQYYREEENGRGNFPPRFSGLQFPNYSSELNVNALELDDSALYLCASTSSVEMNTEAFFGQGTRLTVV.

The chain is built from TRBV27 and TRBJ1-5, with 9 nucleotides matching TRBD1. V lost 2 bases to trimming and J lost 5 bases; unmatched junction nucleotides: 1. The germline V gene has CDR1 MNHEY and CDR2 SMNVEV (reference sequence). This CDR3 spans 14 amino acids. As DNA, the CDR3 is TGTGCCAGCAGTTTAACAGGGGGCTATCAGCCCCAGCATTTT. Translation: CASSLTGGYQPQHF.

The chain has TRBV5-8 and TRBJ1-4; D call uncertain. The CDR3 covers 13 residues. The germline V gene has CDR1 SGHTS and CDR2 YDEGEE. The V and J ends lost 8 bases and 0 bases respectively, with 8 bases between them. In DNA form, the CDR3 reads TGTGCCAGTGTCAAATCAACTAATGAAAAACTGTTTTTT. It is translated as CASVKSTNEKLFF. Looking up the rest from reference TRBV5-8 and TRBJ1-4 gives the full variable domain: EAGVTQSPTHLIKTRGQQATLRCSPISGHTSVYWYQQALGLGLQFLLWYDEGEERNRGNFPPRFSGRQFPNYSSELNVNALELEDSALYLCASVKSTNEKLFFGSGTQLSVL.

This chain uses TRBV19 with TRBJ1-3; 9 nucleotides agree with TRBD1. Germline V lookup: CDR1 LNHDA, CDR2 SQIVND (reference sequence). The CDR3 runs to 15 residues. J was trimmed by 0 bases and V by 7 bases; bases with no gene match: 4. CDR3 nucleotide sequence: TGTGCCAGTAACAGGGGGCCCATCTCTGGAAACACCATATATTTT. Residues: CASNRGPISGNTIYF.

The chain combines TRBV7-3 with TRBJ1-2; 9 positions match TRBD1. Germline V gene lookup returns CDR1 SGHTA and CDR2 FQGTGA. The trim removed 0 bases at V and 4 bases at J, leaving 6 bases unmatched. The CDR3 length is 16 residues. The CDR3, as DNA: TGTGCCAGCAGCTTAACTGGGGACAGGGCGGGCTATGGCTACACCTTC. This codes for CASSLTGDRAGYGYTF.

The chain uses TRBV7-9 and TRBJ2-7, with D maybe TRBD1 (5 bases). The V and J ends lost 4 bases and 0 bases respectively, with 16 bases between them. There are 16 residues in the CDR3. In germline, CDR1 is SEHNR, CDR2 FQNEAQ (reference sequence). In nucleotides, the CDR3 is TGTGCCAGCAGCTCCCACTGGATCGACAGCTCCTACGAGCAGTACTTC. Its translation is CASSSHWIDSSYEQYF.

CDR3 sequence: CASPDSFNEKLFF. CDR3 in DNA: TGCGCCAGCCCGGACAGCTTTAATGAAAAACTGTTTTTT. The chain recombines TRBV10-1 with TRBJ1-4, with a tentative D call TRBD1 (6 bases). This CDR3 has 13 amino acids. Germline lookup yields CDR1 WNHNN and CDR2 SYGVQD (reference sequence). Trimming removed 8 bases from V and 4 bases from J, with 11 bases in between.

V and J are TRBV14 and TRBJ2-5, with 14 positions matching TRBD2. The CDR3 consists of 18 residues. Germline loops: CDR1 SGHDN, CDR2 FVKESK. J lost 5 bases, V lost 0 bases, and 8 bases had no gene match. This chain's CDR3 is CASSQDLTSGGARETQYF. As DNA, the CDR3 is TGTGCCAGCAGCCAAGACCTGACTAGCGGGGGGGCCCGTGAGACCCAGTACTTC.

The chain couples TRBV4-1 to TRBJ1-1; a weak D match, TRBD1 (6 bases). The CDR3 is made up of 17 amino acids. Germline V gene sequence: CDR1 MGHRA, CDR2 YSYEKL. Deletions cut 4 bases from V and 5 bases from J, with 23 bases between. In nucleotides, the CDR3 is TGCGCCAGCAGCCGCGGAAGTCCTCAGGGGCTGTCTACTGAAGCTTTCTTT. This sequence encodes CASSRGSPQGLSTEAFF.

Only one count was recorded for this clone. The J gene is TRBJ1-6, the V gene TRBV5-1; the match to TRBD1 covers 8 bases. V lost 0 bases and J lost 9; bases outside the gene matches: 5. This CDR3 has 15 amino acids. Per germline, CDR1 SGHRS and CDR2 YFSETQ. The DNA for the CDR3 is TGCGCCAGCAGCTTGGAAGACAGGGGAGGTTCACCCCTCCACTTT. Its translation is CASSLEDRGGSPLHF. The full variable domain, its missing parts supplied by reference TRBV5-1 and TRBJ1-6, is KAGVTQTPRYLIKTRGQQVTLSCSPISGHRSVSWYQQTPGQGLQFLFEYFSETQRNKGNFPGRFSGRQFSNSRSEMNVSTLELGDSALYLCASSLEDRGGSPLHFGNGTRLTVT.

The V gene is TRBV6-1, the J gene TRBJ2-2; D perhaps matches TRBD1 (6 bases). V dropped 2 bases and J dropped 6 bases, with 10 bases sitting between them. CDR3 size: 14 residues. CDR1 MNHNS and CDR2 SASEGT come from the germline V gene. CDR3: CASSEYKGAGELFF. As DNA, the CDR3 is TGTGCCAGCAGTGAATATAAGGGGGCCGGGGAGCTGTTTTTT.

This chain links TRBV7-8 with TRBJ2-1; a possible D gene is TRBD2 (5 bases). V was clipped by 1 base and J by 2 bases, with 9 bases between them. CDR3 size: 15 residues. Germline CDR1 is SGHVS and CDR2 is FQNEAQ. DNA for the CDR3: TGTGCCAGCAGCTTAGAAGGGAGCGCCTACAATGAGCAGTTCTTC. This gives the protein CASSLEGSAYNEQFF.

The chain combines TRBV21-1 with TRBJ1-2. TRBV21-1 is given as a pseudogene. This CDR3 region has 13 residues. The CDR3: CATFGRPNYGYTF. Here the CDR3 DNA reads TGTGCCACCTTCGGGAGGCCAAACTATGGCTACACCTTC.

This clone has just a few counts. The V gene is TRBV7-9, the J gene TRBJ2-4; possibly TRBD1 for D (5 bases). Per the germline V gene, CDR1 is SEHNR and CDR2 is FQNEAQ (reference sequence). V gave up 1 base and J gave up 10 bases, with 8 bases separating them. The CDR3 is 12 amino acids. In nucleotides, the CDR3 is TGTGCCAGCAGCTTAGAAGGGGTAATTCAGTACTTC. This gives the protein CASSLEGVIQYF.

The chain links TRBV5-6 to TRBJ2-4; 8 bases fit TRBD2. CDR1 and CDR2 (germline): SGHDT, YYEEEE. This CDR3 region has 17 residues. V trimming: 6 bases; J trimming: 0 bases; junction bases outside the gene matches: 11. This chain's CDR3 is CASTKERGLEAKNIQYF. Written as DNA, the CDR3 is TGTGCCAGCACCAAGGAGAGGGGACTAGAAGCCAAAAACATTCAGTACTTC.

The genes are TRBV5-4 and TRBJ2-2; the D is unclear. CDR1 SGHNT and CDR2 YYREEE come from the germline V gene (reference sequence). CDR3 length: 14 amino acids. Trimming removed 1 base from V and 0 bases from J, with 4 bases in between. The CDR3 loop is CASSLTANTGELFF. CDR3 nucleotide sequence: TGTGCCAGCAGCTTGACTGCGAACACCGGGGAGCTGTTTTTT.

The chain uses TRBV5-5 and TRBJ2-2, with 9 bases lining up with TRBD1. Looked up from germline, CDR1 is SGHKS and CDR2 is YYEKEE (reference sequence). CDR3 size: 16 residues. Trimming cost V 4 bases and J 6 bases; bases outside gene matches: 10. The CDR3 protein is CASSPGTGLRAGELFF. Written as DNA, the CDR3 is TGTGCCAGCAGCCCCGGGACAGGGTTGAGGGCCGGGGAGCTGTTTTTT.

The J gene is TRBJ1-5, the V gene TRBV6-1; possibly TRBD1 for D (6 bases). Deletions cut 7 bases from V and 1 base from J, with 8 bases between. Germline assignment: CDR1 MNHNS and CDR2 SASEGT. The CDR3 extends over 13 amino acids. CDR3 residues: CASTGQSNQPQHF. The CDR3 nucleotides read TGTGCCAGCACGGGACAAAGCAATCAGCCCCAGCATTTT.